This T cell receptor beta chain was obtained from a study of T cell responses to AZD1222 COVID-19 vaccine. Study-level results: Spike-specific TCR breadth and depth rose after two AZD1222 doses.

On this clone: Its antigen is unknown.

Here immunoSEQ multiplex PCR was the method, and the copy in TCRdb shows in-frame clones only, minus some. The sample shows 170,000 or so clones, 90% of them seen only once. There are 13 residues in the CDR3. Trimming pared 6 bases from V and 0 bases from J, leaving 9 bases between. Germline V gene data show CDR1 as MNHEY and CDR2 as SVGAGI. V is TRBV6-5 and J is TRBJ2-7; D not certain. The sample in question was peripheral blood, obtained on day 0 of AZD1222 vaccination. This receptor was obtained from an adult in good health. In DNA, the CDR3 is TGTGCCAGCAGCCCGACAAGCTCCTACGAGCAGTACTTC. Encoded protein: CASSPTSSYEQYF.